These 24 T cell receptor beta chains were all obtained from the same sample, sequenced in a study of immune evolution from preneoplasia to lung adenocarcinoma. Profiled with immunoSEQ multiplex PCR; TCRdb holds only in-frame clones, not every one. Among about 9,500 clones, around 75% were seen once, and the ten largest hold around 9.7%. Sequencing was carried out using FFPE minimally invasive lung adenocarcinoma tissue. The receptor source for this set is a donor older than 65 with lung adenocarcinoma.

The chain carries TRBV21-1 and TRBJ2-6; the DNA was not compared with TRBD1, the D call given in the table. TRBV21-1 is assigned pseudogene status. This CDR3 region has 22 residues. CDR3 in DNA: TGTGCCAGCAGCAAAATTAACCCTGGACAGAGCGGTCCCCAGGTCCGGGCCAACGTCCTGACTTTC. Protein product: CASSKINPGQSGPQVRANVLTF.

This rearrangement joins TRBV30 to TRBJ1-6; 7 bases agree with TRBD1. Germline V gives CDR1 GTSNPN, CDR2 SVGIG (reference sequence). Trimming took 1 base from V and 9 from J; bases not matched to a gene: 6. The CDR3 length is 14 residues. DNA for the CDR3: TGTGCCTGGAGTGAGGGAGGGGGCGCTTCACCCCTCCACTTT. Protein product: CAWSEGGGASPLHF.

V is TRBV4-1 and J is TRBJ1-5, with a weak D call TRBD1 (5 bases). The CDR3 is 16 amino acids. Germline CDR1 MGHRA, CDR2 YSYEKL. Trimming cost V 4 bases and J 0 bases, with 13 bases left between them. The CDR3 loop reads CASSPNLGDSNQPQHF. The CDR3 DNA sequence: TGCGCCAGCAGCCCCAACCTGGGGGATAGCAATCAGCCCCAGCATTTT.

J is TRBJ1-2 and V is TRBV15, with D unresolved. Germline values: CDR1 LNHNV, CDR2 YYDKDF (reference sequence). The CDR3 totals 14 residues. Deletions cut 0 bases from V and 3 bases from J, with 8 bases between. The CDR3 protein is CATSRDWGDYGYTF. CDR3 coding DNA: TGTGCCACCAGCAGAGATTGGGGAGACTATGGCTACACCTTC.

The chain has TRBV5-1 and TRBJ2-1; D not certain. V lost 4 bases and J 0 bases, leaving 14 bases between the germline ends. Germline V gene lookup returns CDR1 SGHRS and CDR2 YFSETQ. This CDR3 spans 16 amino acids. CDR3 DNA: TGCGCCAGCAGCCCCGATAGGACGAGCTCCTACAATGAGCAGTTCTTC. It yields the protein CASSPDRTSSYNEQFF.

The J gene is TRBJ2-7, the V gene TRBV6-5, with 8 nucleotides matching TRBD1. This CDR3 is built from 14 residues. J lost 2 bases, V lost 1 base, and 1 base had no gene match. Per germline, CDR1 MNHEY and CDR2 SVGAGI. CDR3 in DNA: TGTGCCAGCAGTTACTTACAGGGGGCCTACGAGCAGTACTTC. Translated: CASSYLQGAYEQYF.

This chain connects TRBV29-1 to TRBJ2-5; 11 bases map to TRBD2. V was pared by 7 bases and J by 5 bases, with 6 bases of the junction left unmatched. Germline assignment: CDR1 SQVTM and CDR2 ANQGSEA. This CDR3 has 13 residues. The CDR3 DNA reads TGCAGCGCAACTAGCGGGAGTGGGGAGACCCAGTACTTC. Protein: CSATSGSGETQYF.

This rearrangement joins TRBV30 to TRBJ2-3; D is undetermined. V dropped 0 bases and J dropped 1 base, with 11 bases sitting between them. The germline gives CDR1 GTSNPN, CDR2 SVGIG (reference sequence). The CDR3 loop spans 15 amino acids. DNA for the CDR3: TGTGCCTGGAGTGTACAGTCCTTGGGCACAGATACGCAGTATTTT. This gives the protein CAWSVQSLGTDTQYF.

The J gene is TRBJ2-2, the V gene TRBV2, with no clear D. This CDR3 region has 12 residues. V dropped 5 bases and J dropped 1 base, with 2 bases sitting between them. CDR1 is SNHLY, CDR2 FYNNEI, per germline. The CDR3 DNA follows: TGTGCCAGCAGTAGGAACACCGGGGAGCTGTTTTTT. This gives the protein CASSRNTGELFF.

V gene TRBV28 combines with J gene TRBJ2-7; D is possibly TRBD1 (5 bases). In germline, CDR1 is MDHEN, CDR2 SYDVKM. The CDR3 sequence is 15 residues long. V shed 5 bases and J shed 1 base, with 15 bases lying between them. The CDR3: CASSPPLTGSYEQYF. The CDR3 DNA follows: TGTGCCAGCAGTCCCCCCCTTACAGGATCCTACGAGCAGTACTTC.

The rearrangement links TRBV28 to TRBJ1-5; no definite D call. Germline assignment: CDR1 MDHEN and CDR2 SYDVKM. This CDR3 region has 12 residues. Trimming pared 5 bases from V and 7 bases from J, leaving 9 bases between. CDR3 protein: CASSTSGQPQHF. The CDR3, as DNA: TGTGCCAGCAGTACAAGCGGGCAGCCCCAGCATTTT.

This rearrangement joins TRBV19 to TRBJ2-7; D call uncertain. Germline CDR1 LNHDA, CDR2 SQIVND (reference sequence). CDR3 length: 13 residues. V dropped 3 bases and J dropped 6 bases, with 12 bases sitting between them. DNA for the CDR3: TGTGCCAGTAGTATCCGAGTTCACGGCGAGCAGTACTTC. It encodes CASSIRVHGEQYF. The full variable domain, rest sourced from reference TRBV19 and TRBJ2-7, is DGGITQSPKYLFRKEGQNVTLSCEQNLNHDAMYWYRQDPGQGLRLIYYSQIVNDFQKGDIAEGYSVSREKKESFPLTVTSAQKNPTAFYLCASSIRVHGEQYFGPGTRLTVT.

In regard to this clone: Other DNA sequences of this sample code for an identical CDR3. V and J are TRBV5-5 and TRBJ2-7; TRBD2 agrees at 10 bases. CDR3 length: 13 amino acids. Germline CDR1 and CDR2: SGHKS and YYEKEE (reference sequence). Germline trimming cut 0 bases from V and 6 bases from J; bases unmatched to any gene: 0. The CDR3 DNA is TGTGCCAGCAGCTTGGGACTAGCGGGCGAGCAGTACTTC. Protein sequence: CASSLGLAGEQYF. The whole variable domain, filled in from reference TRBV5-5 and TRBJ2-7, reads DAGVTQSPTHLIKTRGQQVTLRCSPISGHKSVSWYQQVLGQGPQFIFQYYEKEERGRGNFPDRFSARQFPNYSSELNVNALLLGDSALYLCASSLGLAGEQYFGPGTRLTVT.

The V and J genes are TRBV6-5 and TRBJ1-1; D remains unclear. The germline V and J ends were trimmed by 0 bases and 3 bases, with 11 bases remaining between them. The CDR3 is made up of 15 amino acids. The germline CDR1 and CDR2 sequences are MNHEY and SVGAGI. As DNA, the CDR3 is TGTGCCAGCAGTTACTCGAACGCCCAATACACTGAAGCTTTCTTT. Its translation: CASSYSNAQYTEAFF.

The chain uses TRBV7-8 and TRBJ1-1; D is unresolved. CDR3 length equals 13 residues. The V gene's germline CDR1 is SGHVS and CDR2 FQNEAQ. V lost 3 bases, J lost 5 bases, and 10 bases lay in between. This CDR3 is CASSFRDSTEAFF. DNA of the CDR3: TGTGCCAGCAGCTTCCGGGATTCGACTGAAGCTTTCTTT.

The J gene is TRBJ1-3, the V gene TRBV28; the D is unclear. CDR1 is MDHEN, CDR2 SYDVKM, per germline. The CDR3 covers 13 residues. V was trimmed by 2 bases and J by 1 base, leaving 3 bases between them. In nucleotides, the CDR3 is TGTGCCAGCAGTTTACAGTCTGGAAACACCATATATTTT. As protein: CASSLQSGNTIYF.

The chain uses TRBV30 and TRBJ1-5; TRBD1 might be the D (5 bases). The CDR3 is 13 residues long. V was trimmed by 2 bases and J by 7 bases, leaving 12 bases between them. Germline V lookup: CDR1 GTSNPN, CDR2 SVGIG (reference sequence). The CDR3, as DNA: TGTGCCTGGAGTCCCGGGGCTTCCCAGCCCCAGCATTTT. It codes for CAWSPGASQPQHF.

In DNA form, the CDR3 reads TGTGCCAGCAGCGTAAGTTCGAGCGTAGCGGGAGTTTCCGGGGAGCTGTTTTTT. Translation: CASSVSSSVAGVSGELFF. The chain has TRBV9 and TRBJ2-2, with 9 positions matching TRBD2. Germline values: CDR1 SGDLS, CDR2 YYNGEE. With V trimmed by 1 base and J by 6 bases, 13 bases remained unmatched. This CDR3 is built from 18 residues.

The chain joins TRBV4-1 to TRBJ2-7; maybe TRBD2 (5 bases). Germline V gives CDR1 MGHRA, CDR2 YSYEKL. This CDR3 region has 20 residues. V lost 3 bases and J lost 0, with 27 bases in between. The CDR3 sequence: CASSHLSPNPLQRNSYEQYF. In nucleotides, the CDR3 is TGCGCCAGCAGCCACCTTTCCCCCAACCCCCTCCAGCGGAACTCCTACGAGCAGTACTTC.

The chain has TRBV28 and TRBJ1-5; TRBD1 matches 8 bases. CDR3 length equals 17 residues. Germline trimming cut 3 bases from V and 2 bases from J; bases unmatched to any gene: 9. CDR1 and CDR2 (germline): MDHEN, SYDVKM. CDR3 sequence: CASSFNSGTGGNQPQHF. As DNA, the CDR3 is TGTGCCAGCAGTTTTAATTCGGGGACAGGAGGCAATCAGCCCCAGCATTTT.

This chain links TRBV7-8 with TRBJ2-7, with D tentatively TRBD1 (6 bases). Germline CDR1 and CDR2: SGHVS and FQNEAQ. The CDR3 has 13 amino acids. V lost 5 bases and J lost 5, with 13 bases in between. The CDR3 here is CASSAPRTDEQYF. The CDR3 DNA reads TGTGCCAGCAGCGCACCTAGGACAGACGAGCAGTACTTC.

The chain carries TRBV5-1 and TRBJ2-3, with 8 bases lining up with TRBD2. CDR3 size: 15 residues. Germline trimming cut 4 bases from V and 4 bases from J; bases unmatched to any gene: 8. Germline V gene lookup returns CDR1 SGHRS and CDR2 YFSETQ. The CDR3 sequence is CASSLSGIGADTQYF. In DNA, the CDR3 is TGCGCCAGCAGCCTTAGCGGGATAGGGGCAGATACGCAGTATTTT.

The V and J genes are TRBV5-1 and TRBJ2-3; tentative D call: TRBD1 (5 bases). The CDR3 extends over 17 amino acids. Germline V gives CDR1 SGHRS, CDR2 YFSETQ. V was clipped by 0 bases and J by 0 bases, with 14 bases between them. The CDR3 DNA is TGCGCCAGCAGCTTGGGGGGCGGAACAACTAGCACAGATACGCAGTATTTT. This encodes CASSLGGGTTSTDTQYF.

The chain recombines TRBV19 with TRBJ1-1; TRBD1 matches at 8 bases. V lost 9 bases, J lost 12 bases, and 15 bases stayed unmatched. Germline V gene lookup returns CDR1 LNHDA and CDR2 SQIVND (reference sequence). The CDR3 length is 13 residues. For the CDR3, the DNA is TGTGCCAGCTCCCTCCTCGGACAGGGTGAGACTTTCTTT. This translates into CASSLLGQGETFF.